The present TCR beta chain was sequenced within a study of IL-17A CD8 T cells in psoriatic arthritis synovium. About the full investigation: The study aimed to define the phenotype, molecular profile and function of synovial IL-17A+CD8+ T cells in psoriatic arthritis pathogenesis.

Trimming removed 4 bases from V and 4 bases from J, leaving 13 bases between the germline ends. Via the germline V gene, CDR1 is SNHLY and CDR2 FYNNEI. Reading from cysteine to phenylalanine, the CDR3 counts 14 amino acids. Solely the CDR3 DNA is kept, with 42 bases framed from the first base. General conclusions and limits of the study: Because no psoriatic arthritis synovial tissue samples were available, cells were taken from synovial fluid instead of synovial tissue. Although some individual clones took up over 5% of the repertoire, most synovial CD8+ subsets stayed polyclonal. Only three patients were included in the TCR sequencing, a limited sample size that the authors acknowledged.

Comment on this clone: The antigen this receptor binds is unknown. No quality values exist for individual bases; no much larger clone is one base distant.

After DNA extraction (Qiagen), TCRbeta V-D-J rearrangements were amplified in a bias-controlled manner and then sequenced at high throughput (immunoSEQ; Adaptive Biotech). Per the authors' processing: The immunoSEQ Analyzer platform was used for sequence-level analysis of productive sequences. Clonality was calculated as 1 minus Pielou's evenness, with values ranging from 0 (highly polyclonal) to 1 (monoclonal). Repertoire overlap between subsets was quantified with the Morisita index, from 0 (no similarity) to 1 (complete similarity). This immuneACCESS table, as held by TCRdb, lists in-frame sequences with V and J called but not all clones. Of the missing ones, under half trace to an unresolved V gene in checked studies; the others have no known cause. V, J and clone size are those of that table, while D and trimming were read from the DNA. The sample data list approximately 1,800 clones, and more than 65% of these were observed just once. Around 9% of the sample is in the top ten clones.

Synovial fluid effusions were aspirated from the actively inflamed joints of patients with psoriatic arthritis. For each patient, synovial fluid served as the source from which three memory CD8+ T cell populations were isolated by sorting: Tc1 cells (IL-17A-IFNgamma+), Tc17 cells (IL-17A+) and the bulk memory fraction, allowing their TCR repertoires to be compared. The psoriatic arthritis patients fulfilled the Classification of Psoriatic Arthritis Study Group (CASPAR) criteria. For the bulk memory CD8+ T cell sort, CD45RA-CD27+/- cells were combined with CD45RA+CD27- cells. In a few patients with psoriatic arthritis, sorted CD8+ T cell subsets from synovial fluid were put through TCRbeta sequencing. Synovial fluid mononuclear cells were isolated using Lymphoprep and were cryopreserved in liquid nitrogen prior to use. Approximately 50% fetal calf serum and around 9.5% dimethyl sulfoxide were contained in the cryopreservation medium.

This TCR was sampled from a human donor with psoriatic arthritis. The sample taken for sequencing was memory CD8+ T cells from synovial fluid. Interpreted using the paper, the cell subset or site label stands for: bulk memory CD8+ T cells (CD45RA-CD27+/- and CD45RA+CD27-). The V and J genes are TRBV2 and TRBJ1-2, with the identity of the D gene unclear. The DNA sequence is TGTGCCAGCAGTGGGAGGCCAGACTTCTATGGCTACACCTTC. It translates to CASSGRPDFYGYTF.